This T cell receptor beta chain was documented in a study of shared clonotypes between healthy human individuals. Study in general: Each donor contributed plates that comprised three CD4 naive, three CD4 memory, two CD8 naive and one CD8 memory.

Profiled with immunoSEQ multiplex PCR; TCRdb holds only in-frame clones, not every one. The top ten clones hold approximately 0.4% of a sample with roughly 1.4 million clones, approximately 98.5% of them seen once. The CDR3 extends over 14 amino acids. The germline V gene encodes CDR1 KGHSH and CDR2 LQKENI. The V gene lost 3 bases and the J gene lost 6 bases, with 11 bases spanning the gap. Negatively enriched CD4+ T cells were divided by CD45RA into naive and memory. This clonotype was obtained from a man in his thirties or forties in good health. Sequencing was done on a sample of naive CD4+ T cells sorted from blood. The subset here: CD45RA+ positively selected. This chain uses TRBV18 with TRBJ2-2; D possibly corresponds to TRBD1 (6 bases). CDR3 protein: CASSPSTGPGELFF. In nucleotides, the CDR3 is TGTGCCAGCTCACCGTCCACAGGGCCCGGGGAGCTGTTTTTT.